The TCR beta chain described here comes from a study of shared clonotypes between healthy human individuals. General observations from the study: Non-shared clonotypes were found to have lower generation probabilities than the clonotypes that were shared by all four of the sorted-subset donors. Larger estimated richness was generally recorded for naive subsets relative to memory subsets.

Note on this clone: The antigen remains undetermined.

The CDR3 is 17 residues long. CDR1 and CDR2 (germline): MRHNA, SNTAGT. Between the trimmed V and J ends, which lost 2 bases and 4 bases, there was a span of 20 bases. Positively selected for CCR7, the CD45RO-negative cells used as naive CD8 cells excluded terminally differentiated effector memory CD45RA+ cells. Study donors comprised healthy, HIV-negative adults devoid of recent acute infection or vaccination. Only Caucasian adults living in Nashville, Tennessee served as donors. Produced via immunoSEQ multiplex PCR; TCRdb's table is partial and in-frame only. This table has some 2.1 million clones, 85% to 95% appearing once.

The rearrangement joins TRBV6-4 to TRBJ1-1; possibly TRBD1 for D (5 bases). The origin of this receptor is a man aged 18 to 30 in good health. Some clones in this sample may be carry-over from other donors' samples. The material sequenced was naive CD8+ T cells from PBMCs. The CDR3 bases are TGTGCCAGCAGTGACCGGGGGGGGAGGGACCCGACCACTGAAGCTTTCTTT. Translated, it gives CASSDRGGRDPTTEAFF.